The clone carrying this TCR beta chain came up a few times. A junction boundary mismatches the germline segment, possibly from a read error. The data derive from a study of neurological immune-mediated disorders. Time point here: longitudinal time-point 2. Germline loops: CDR1 LNHNV, CDR2 YYDKDF (reference sequence). The CDR3 consists of 13 residues. The cDNA was synthesized by means of template-switch 5'RACE, which was carried out with 10-nucleotide random UMIs. Per sequencing run, 15-18 subjects together gave over 190 million TCR-beta sequences. TCRdb re-analysed the 5' RACE reads in MiXCR, keeping a single row per CDR3 protein. Of some 87,000 distinct CDR3 sequences listed, under 15% are singletons.

What was sequenced was PBMCs. V gene TRBV15 combines with J gene TRBJ2-7; either TRBD1 or TRBD2 may fit D (6 bases each). This sequence originates from a female donor with HTLV-1-associated myelopathy (HAM/TSP). CDR3 sequence reads: CATSAGHSDEQYF. CDR3 coding DNA: TGTGCTACCAGCGCGGGACACAGCGACGAGCAGTACTTC.